These 30 T cell receptor beta chains originate from one sample sequenced in a study of blood T cell repertoires in COVID-19. Repertoires were generated with immunoSEQ multiplex PCR, while TCRdb's copy carries only in-frame clones and drops some. Of about 200,000 clones in the sample, approximately 79% were seen once. The sample was peripheral blood. These receptors all stem from a human donor in a cohort sampled during active COVID-19.

The CDR3 DNA follows: TGTGCCAGCAGTGATCGTTCGCGGGGGGCAAGTGAGACCCAGTACTTC. Its protein product is CASSDRSRGASETQYF. The chain couples TRBV2 to TRBJ2-5; 8 nucleotides match TRBD2. The V segment lost 3 bases and the J segment 5 bases; nucleotides outside the gene matches: 11. This CDR3 is 16 amino acids long. Germline loops: CDR1 SNHLY, CDR2 FYNNEI.

The J gene is TRBJ2-2, the V gene TRBV5-4; 11 bases align to TRBD2. The CDR3 consists of 16 residues. V trimming: 2 bases; J trimming: 1 base; junction bases outside the gene matches: 1. Germline V gene sequence: CDR1 SGHNT, CDR2 YYREEE (reference sequence). The CDR3 nucleotides are TGTGCCAGCAGCTTTGGACTAGCGGGGAACACCGGGGAGCTGTTTTTT. This encodes CASSFGLAGNTGELFF.

The chain joins TRBV7-3 to TRBJ1-1; weak D call: TRBD1 (5 bases). The CDR3 is 13 residues long. Trimming took 4 bases from V and 1 from J, leaving 7 bases between them. CDR1 is SGHTA and CDR2 is FQGTGA in the germline V gene. The CDR3 DNA reads TGTGCCAGCAGCTCCGGACAGAACACTGAAGCTTTCTTT. Translated, it gives CASSSGQNTEAFF.

The V gene is TRBV7-9, the J gene TRBJ2-5; 12 bases line up with TRBD2. The CDR3 has 16 amino acids. Germline assignment: CDR1 SEHNR and CDR2 FQNEAQ (reference sequence). J lost 5 bases, V lost 1 base, and 5 bases had no gene match. In nucleotides, the CDR3 is TGTGCCAGCAGCTTAGTGGAGCTAGCGGGAGGGGAGACCCAGTACTTC. It is translated as CASSLVELAGGETQYF.

The chain links TRBV28 to TRBJ2-7, with D unresolved. CDR1 and CDR2 from the germline V gene are MDHEN and SYDVKM. The CDR3 consists of 14 residues. Between the trimmed V and J ends, which lost 2 bases and 2 bases, there was a span of 10 bases. CDR3 sequence: CASSLVYGAYEQYF. Here the CDR3 DNA reads TGTGCCAGCAGTTTAGTGTACGGTGCCTACGAGCAGTACTTC.

The rearrangement joins TRBV11-2 to TRBJ1-2; 11 bases line up with TRBD1. Germline CDR1 SGHAT, CDR2 FQNNGV. This CDR3 spans 17 amino acids. Unmatched junction bases numbered 8, after V lost 4 bases and J lost 1 base. CDR3 sequence: CASSSLGQGAYNYGYTF. The CDR3 coding sequence is TGTGCCAGCAGCTCCTTAGGACAGGGGGCTTATAACTATGGCTACACCTTC.

The chain is built from TRBV5-1 and TRBJ2-1; 11 bases fit TRBD2. The CDR3 totals 15 residues. Germline CDR1 and CDR2: SGHRS and YFSETQ. The trim removed 7 bases at V and 4 bases at J, leaving 7 bases unmatched. The CDR3 reads CASSSGTSGYNEQFF. The CDR3 nucleotides read TGCGCCAGCTCCTCCGGGACTAGCGGATACAATGAGCAGTTCTTC.

The chain's CDR3 is CASSRGLAGRDNEQFF. The CDR3 coding sequence is TGTGCCAGTAGTCGGGGACTAGCGGGGAGAGACAATGAGCAGTTCTTC. The rearrangement uses TRBV19 and TRBJ2-1, with 13 positions matching TRBD2. The V segment lost 5 bases and the J segment 5 bases; nucleotides outside the gene matches: 6. This CDR3 is 16 amino acids long. Looked up from germline, CDR1 is LNHDA and CDR2 is SQIVND (reference sequence).

This sequence joins TRBV9 and TRBJ2-1, with TRBD1 matching 10 bases. V lost 0 bases, J lost 8 bases, and 5 bases stayed unmatched. The CDR3 sequence is 15 residues long. Germline lookup yields CDR1 SGDLS and CDR2 YYNGEE. CDR3 bases: TGTGCCAGCAGCGTAGCCGGGACAGGGGTGGATGAGCAGTTCTTC. This gives the protein CASSVAGTGVDEQFF.

The chain has TRBV4-1 and TRBJ2-1, with D possibly TRBD2 on 5 matching bases. V lost 0 bases, J lost 1 base, and 13 bases lay in between. CDR1 MGHRA and CDR2 YSYEKL come from the germline V gene. The CDR3 runs to 17 residues. CDR3 in amino acids: CASSQDKGASSYNEQFF. The CDR3 DNA sequence: TGCGCCAGCAGCCAAGATAAGGGAGCTAGTTCCTACAATGAGCAGTTCTTC.

The chain links TRBV28 to TRBJ2-1; 7 bases are a match to TRBD2. Trimming took 5 bases from V and 4 from J; bases not matched to a gene: 2. The CDR3 consists of 13 residues. The V gene's germline CDR1 is MDHEN and CDR2 SYDVKM. CDR3 loop: CASSLSGYNEQFF. The CDR3 coding sequence is TGTGCCAGCAGTCTTAGCGGGTACAATGAGCAGTTCTTC. The complete variable domain, with remaining parts taken from reference TRBV28 and TRBJ2-1, reads DVKVTQSSRYLVKRTGEKVFLECVQDMDHENMFWYRQDPGLGLRLIYFSYDVKMKEKGDIPEGYSVSREKKERFSLILESASTNQTSMYLCASSLSGYNEQFFGPGTRLTVL.

V gene TRBV11-2 combines with J gene TRBJ1-1, with a weak D call TRBD1 (6 bases). Trimming pared 1 base from V and 0 bases from J, leaving 9 bases between. The length of the CDR3 is 15 residues. CDR1 and CDR2 (germline): SGHAT, FQNNGV. The CDR3 sequence is CASSLGQVMNTEAFF. The CDR3 DNA follows: TGTGCCAGCAGCTTAGGACAGGTCATGAACACTGAAGCTTTCTTT.

In DNA form, the CDR3 reads TGTGCCAGTAGTTCCGGACAGCCTAATCAGCCCCAGCATTTT. Translation: CASSSGQPNQPQHF. V gene TRBV19 combines with J gene TRBJ1-5, with a weak D call TRBD1 (6 bases). The CDR3 has 14 residues. CDR1 is LNHDA and CDR2 is SQIVND in the germline V gene (reference sequence). With 5 bases removed from V and 4 bases from J, the gap between germline ends came to 12 bases.

The V call is TRBV28, the J call TRBJ2-7, with TRBD2 matching over 11 bases. This CDR3 contains 17 residues. The junction had 11 bases not matched to a gene; V was cut back by 4 bases and J by 3 bases. Germline CDR1 and CDR2: MDHEN and SYDVKM. The chain's CDR3 is CASSSPGTSGRNYEQYF. CDR3 coding DNA: TGTGCCAGCAGTTCCCCCGGGACTAGCGGACGAAACTACGAGCAGTACTTC. The entire variable domain, with the rest obtained from reference TRBV28 and TRBJ2-7, is as follows: DVKVTQSSRYLVKRTGEKVFLECVQDMDHENMFWYRQDPGLGLRLIYFSYDVKMKEKGDIPEGYSVSREKKERFSLILESASTNQTSMYLCASSSPGTSGRNYEQYFGPGTRLTVT.

This clone has a handful of counts. CDR3 bases: TGTGCCTGGAGATACCGACCGATAGGCGGTACTGAAGCTTTCTTT. As protein: CAWRYRPIGGTEAFF. The chain uses TRBV30 and TRBJ1-1; D unresolved. The CDR3 is 15 residues long. Germline CDR1 is GTSNPN and CDR2 is SVGIG (reference sequence). V was pared by 3 bases and J by 5 bases, with 19 bases between.

The rearrangement uses TRBV18 and TRBJ2-5, with D possibly being TRBD1 (5 bases). This CDR3 region has 16 residues. CDR1 and CDR2 (germline): KGHSH, LQKENI. Deletions cut 1 base from V and 3 bases from J, with 15 bases between. The CDR3 DNA is TGTGCCAGCTCACCACTTTTTAAGACAGAGAAAGAGACCCAGTACTTC. Amino acids: CASSPLFKTEKETQYF. The full variable domain, in which reference TRBV18 and TRBJ2-5 provide the parts outside the CDR3, is NAGVMQNPRHLVRRRGQEARLRCSPMKGHSHVYWYRQLPEEGLKFMVYLQKENIIDESGMPKERFSAEFPKEGPSILRIQQVVRGDSAAYFCASSPLFKTEKETQYFGPGTRLLVL.

This clone came up once. The chain is built from TRBV2 and TRBJ2-1; D gene uncertain. The V gene lost 4 bases and the J gene lost 5 bases, with 3 bases spanning the gap. The CDR3 sequence is 11 residues long. Germline CDR1 and CDR2: SNHLY and FYNNEI. This chain's CDR3 is CASSVDNEQFF. As DNA, the CDR3 is TGTGCCAGCAGTGTCGACAATGAGCAGTTCTTC.

V gene TRBV5-1 combines with J gene TRBJ2-7, with D perhaps TRBD2 (5 bases). Deletions cut 2 bases from V and 3 bases from J, with 9 bases between. CDR3 length equals 13 residues. The germline gives CDR1 SGHRS, CDR2 YFSETQ. CDR3 in amino acids: CASSFGVGYEQYF. As DNA, the CDR3 is TGCGCCAGCAGCTTCGGGGTCGGCTACGAGCAGTACTTC. The full variable domain, completed using reference TRBV5-1 and TRBJ2-7, is KAGVTQTPRYLIKTRGQQVTLSCSPISGHRSVSWYQQTPGQGLQFLFEYFSETQRNKGNFPGRFSGRQFSNSRSEMNVSTLELGDSALYLCASSFGVGYEQYFGPGTRLTVT.

This clone was observed a few times. The chain links TRBV30 to TRBJ2-2; 8 nucleotides line up with TRBD1. This CDR3 has 14 amino acids. Germline-derived CDR1 and CDR2 are GTSNPN and SVGIG (reference sequence). The V segment lost 2 bases and the J segment 6 bases; nucleotides outside the gene matches: 5. The CDR3 loop reads CAWSLTGVAGELFF. Written as DNA, the CDR3 is TGTGCCTGGAGTTTGACAGGGGTAGCCGGGGAGCTGTTTTTT. The variable domain in full, completed from reference TRBV30 and TRBJ2-2, reads SQTIHQWPATLVQPVGSPLSLECTVEGTSNPNLYWYRQAAGRGLQLLFYSVGIGQISSEVPQNLSASRPQDRQFILSSKKLLLSDSGFYLCAWSLTGVAGELFFGEGSRLTVL.

The chain couples TRBV4-3 to TRBJ1-1; the D gene is possibly TRBD1 (6 bases). Germline CDR1 reads LGHNA; CDR2 reads YSLEER. The V gene lost 0 bases and the J gene lost 3 bases, with 11 bases spanning the gap. CDR3 length: 15 amino acids. The CDR3 coding sequence is TGCGCCAGCAGCCAAGATCGTACAGGGCACACTGAAGCTTTCTTT. Its protein product is CASSQDRTGHTEAFF.

The chain combines TRBV3-1 (or the pseudogene TRBV3-2) with TRBJ1-1; TRBD1 aligns across 12 bases. The germline CDR1 and CDR2 sequences are LGHDT and YNNKEL (reference sequence). The CDR3 sequence is 16 residues long. After removal of 4 bases from V and 2 bases from J, the junction contained 5 bases not matched to a gene. CDR3 region: CASSRGTGGFNTEAFF. The CDR3 nucleotides are TGTGCCAGCAGCCGGGGGACAGGGGGCTTTAACACTGAAGCTTTCTTT.

The chain employs TRBV10-2 and TRBJ1-1; D is undetermined. This CDR3 is 14 amino acids long. Trimming cost V 3 bases and J 6 bases, with 14 bases left between them. Germline V gene lookup returns CDR1 WSHSY and CDR2 SAAADI. CDR3 in DNA: TGCGCCAGCAGTGAAAGACTTACCTATCCTGAAGCTTTCTTT. Its protein is CASSERLTYPEAFF.

The chain joins TRBV28 to TRBJ1-2, with TRBD1 identical over 9 bases. V shed 5 bases, J shed 4 bases, and the junction held 8 bases outside the gene matches. The V gene's germline CDR1 is MDHEN and CDR2 SYDVKM. This CDR3 has 15 amino acids. The CDR3 here is CASSTLGTGSYGYTF. CDR3 sequence (DNA): TGTGCCAGCAGTACTTTAGGGACAGGGTCCTATGGCTACACCTTC.

The gene calls are TRBV25-1 and TRBJ2-1; TRBD2 matches at 9 bases. Germline-derived CDR1 and CDR2 are MGHDK and SYGVNS. The trim removed 4 bases at V and 6 bases at J, leaving 4 bases unmatched. The length of the CDR3 is 14 residues. This CDR3 is CASSGLAVGNEQFF. CDR3 in DNA: TGTGCCAGCAGTGGACTAGCGGTTGGCAATGAGCAGTTCTTC.

The chain employs TRBV29-1 and TRBJ2-2; 12 bases fit TRBD2. V gave up 7 bases and J gave up 1 base; unmatched junction bases: 7. The CDR3 consists of 16 residues. Germline-derived CDR1 and CDR2 are SQVTM and ANQGSEA. The CDR3 spells CSATRLAGVNTGELFF. The CDR3 region has the DNA TGCAGCGCTACAAGACTAGCGGGGGTGAACACCGGGGAGCTGTTTTTT.

The gene calls are TRBV27 and TRBJ1-2; TRBD1 matches at 11 bases. The J segment lost 10 bases and the V segment lost 3 bases, leaving 7 bases of the junction unmatched. The CDR3 runs to 14 residues. Germline loops: CDR1 MNHEY, CDR2 SMNVEV (reference sequence). CDR3 in amino acids: CASSFLGTGGVYTF. The CDR3, as DNA: TGTGCCAGCAGTTTCCTAGGGACAGGGGGGGTCTACACCTTC.

The V gene is TRBV7-9, the J gene TRBJ2-7; tentative D call: TRBD2 (5 bases). There are 14 residues in the CDR3. Deletions cut 4 bases from V and 7 bases from J, with 17 bases between. Germline V CDR1 and CDR2: SEHNR, FQNEAQ (reference sequence). For the CDR3, the DNA is TGTGCCAGCAGCTCCCCCCGGGGAGCGGAGGAGCAGTACTTC. It specifies CASSSPRGAEEQYF.

The rearrangement joins TRBV7-9 to TRBJ2-2; TRBD1 aligns across 9 bases. This CDR3 has 17 amino acids. Per the germline V gene, CDR1 is SEHNR and CDR2 is FQNEAQ (reference sequence). The J segment lost 7 bases and the V segment lost 5 bases, leaving 14 bases of the junction unmatched. CDR3 sequence reads: CASSQASRTGVIGELFF. CDR3 sequence (DNA): TGTGCCAGCAGCCAGGCCTCCCGGACAGGGGTGATCGGGGAGCTGTTTTTT.

The rearrangement joins TRBV11-3 to TRBJ1-1; TRBD1 is a possible D gene (6 bases). The V end lost 1 base, the J end lost 1 base, and 13 bases lay between the germline ends. CDR1 and CDR2 from the germline V gene are SGHNT and YENEEA. This CDR3 is built from 16 residues. This CDR3 is CASSLGLQGQNTEAFF. For the CDR3, the DNA is TGTGCCAGCAGCTTAGGGTTACAGGGCCAGAACACTGAAGCTTTCTTT.

This chain links TRBV3-1 (or the pseudogene TRBV3-2) with TRBJ2-7; D is uncertain. The germline V and J ends were trimmed by 2 bases and 5 bases, with 19 bases remaining between them. Germline-derived CDR1 and CDR2 are LGHDT and YNNKEL (reference sequence). The CDR3 is 16 residues long. The DNA for the CDR3 is TGTGCCAGCAGCCAACGGCCAGGTAGACCCCCCCACGAGCAGTACTTC. Translation gives CASSQRPGRPPHEQYF.